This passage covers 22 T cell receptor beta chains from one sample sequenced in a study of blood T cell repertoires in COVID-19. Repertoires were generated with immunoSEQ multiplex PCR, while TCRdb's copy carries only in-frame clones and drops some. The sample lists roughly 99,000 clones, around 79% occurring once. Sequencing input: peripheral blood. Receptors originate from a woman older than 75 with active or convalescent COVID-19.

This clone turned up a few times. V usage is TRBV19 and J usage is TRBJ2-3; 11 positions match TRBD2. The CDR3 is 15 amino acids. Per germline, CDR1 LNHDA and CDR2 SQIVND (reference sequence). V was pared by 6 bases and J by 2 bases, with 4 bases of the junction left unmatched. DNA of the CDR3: TGTGCCAGTAGACTAGCGGGGGACGACACAGATACGCAGTATTTT. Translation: CASRLAGDDTDTQYF.

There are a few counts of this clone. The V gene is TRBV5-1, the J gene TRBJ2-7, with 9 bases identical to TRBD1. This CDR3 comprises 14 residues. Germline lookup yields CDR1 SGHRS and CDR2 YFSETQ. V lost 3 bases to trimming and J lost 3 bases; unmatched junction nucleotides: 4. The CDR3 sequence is CASSSRTGDYEQYF. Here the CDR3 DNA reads TGCGCCAGCAGCTCAAGGACAGGGGACTACGAGCAGTACTTC.

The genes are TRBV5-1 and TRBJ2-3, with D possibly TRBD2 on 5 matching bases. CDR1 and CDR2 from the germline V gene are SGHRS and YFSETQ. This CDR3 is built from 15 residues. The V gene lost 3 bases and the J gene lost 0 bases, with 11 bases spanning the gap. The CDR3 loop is CASSSNGRSTDTQYF. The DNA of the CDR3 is TGCGCCAGCAGCTCTAATGGGAGAAGCACAGATACGCAGTATTTT.

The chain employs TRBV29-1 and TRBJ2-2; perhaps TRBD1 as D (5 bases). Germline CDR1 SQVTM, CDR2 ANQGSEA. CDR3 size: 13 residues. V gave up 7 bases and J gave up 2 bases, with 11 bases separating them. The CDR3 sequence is CSGQTVNTGELFF. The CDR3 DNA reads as TGCAGCGGTCAGACAGTAAACACCGGGGAGCTGTTTTTT.

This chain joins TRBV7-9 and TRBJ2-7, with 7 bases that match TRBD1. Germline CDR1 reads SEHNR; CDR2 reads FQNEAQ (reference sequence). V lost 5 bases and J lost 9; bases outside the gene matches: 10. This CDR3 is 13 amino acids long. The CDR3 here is CASSRTGALGQYF. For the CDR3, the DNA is TGTGCCAGCAGCAGGACAGGAGCGCTCGGGCAGTACTTC.

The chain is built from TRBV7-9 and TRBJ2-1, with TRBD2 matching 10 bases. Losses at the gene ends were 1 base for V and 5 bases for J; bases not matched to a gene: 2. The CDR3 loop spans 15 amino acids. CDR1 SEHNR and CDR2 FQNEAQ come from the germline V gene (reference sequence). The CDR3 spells CASSLGTSGDNEQFF. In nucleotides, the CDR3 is TGTGCCAGCAGCTTAGGAACTAGCGGGGACAATGAGCAGTTCTTC. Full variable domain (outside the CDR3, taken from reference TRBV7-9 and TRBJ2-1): DTGVSQNPRHKITKRGQNVTFRCDPISEHNRLYWYRQTLGQGPEFLTYFQNEAQLEKSRLLSDRFSAERPKGSFSTLEIQRTEQGDSAMYLCASSLGTSGDNEQFFGPGTRLTVL.

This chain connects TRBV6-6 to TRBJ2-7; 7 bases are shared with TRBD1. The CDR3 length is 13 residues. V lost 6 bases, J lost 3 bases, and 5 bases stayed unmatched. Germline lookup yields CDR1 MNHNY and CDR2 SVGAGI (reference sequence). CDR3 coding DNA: TGTGCCAGCAGACCTGGACAGGACTACGAGCAGTACTTC. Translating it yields CASRPGQDYEQYF.

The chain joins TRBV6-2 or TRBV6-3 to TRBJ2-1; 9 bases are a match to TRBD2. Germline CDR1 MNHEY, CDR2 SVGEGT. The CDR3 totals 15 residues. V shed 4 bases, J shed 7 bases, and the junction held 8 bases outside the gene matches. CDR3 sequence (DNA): TGTGCCAGCAGTTTCCCCCGAACTAGCGGGAATGAGCAGTTCTTC. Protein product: CASSFPRTSGNEQFF.

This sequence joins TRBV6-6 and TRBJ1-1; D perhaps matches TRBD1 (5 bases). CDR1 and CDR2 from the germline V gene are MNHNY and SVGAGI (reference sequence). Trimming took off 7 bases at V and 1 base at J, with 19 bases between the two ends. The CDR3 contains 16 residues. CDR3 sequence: CASTPPAAGRNTEAFF. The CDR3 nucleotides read TGTGCCAGCACGCCCCCTGCCGCAGGGCGGAACACTGAAGCTTTCTTT.

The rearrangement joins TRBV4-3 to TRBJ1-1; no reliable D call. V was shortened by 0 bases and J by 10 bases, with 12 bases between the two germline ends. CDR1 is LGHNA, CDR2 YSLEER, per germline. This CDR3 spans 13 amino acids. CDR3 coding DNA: TGCGCCAGCAGCCAAGATCGCCGGGGAGCAGCTTTCTTT. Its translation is CASSQDRRGAAFF.

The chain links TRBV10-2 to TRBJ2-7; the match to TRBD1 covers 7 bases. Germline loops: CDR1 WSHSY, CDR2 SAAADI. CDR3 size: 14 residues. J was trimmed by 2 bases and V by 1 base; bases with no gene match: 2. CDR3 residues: CASSELGQTYEQYF. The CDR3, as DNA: TGCGCCAGCAGTGAGTTGGGACAGACCTACGAGCAGTACTTC.

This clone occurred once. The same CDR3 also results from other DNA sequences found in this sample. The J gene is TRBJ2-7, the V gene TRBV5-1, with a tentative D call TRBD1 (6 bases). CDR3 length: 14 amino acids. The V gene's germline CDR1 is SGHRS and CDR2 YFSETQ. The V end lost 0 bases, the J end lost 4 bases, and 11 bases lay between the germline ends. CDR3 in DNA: TGCGCCAGCAGCTTGGACAGGGTTAGATACGAGCAGTACTTC. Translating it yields CASSLDRVRYEQYF.

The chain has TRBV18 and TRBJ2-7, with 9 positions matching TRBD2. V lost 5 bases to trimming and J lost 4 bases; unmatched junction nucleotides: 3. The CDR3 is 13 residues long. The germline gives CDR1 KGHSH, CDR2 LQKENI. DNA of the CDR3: TGTGCCAGCTCAAATAGCGGGAGTTACGAGCAGTACTTC. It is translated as CASSNSGSYEQYF. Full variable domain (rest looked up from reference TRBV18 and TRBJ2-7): NAGVMQNPRHLVRRRGQEARLRCSPMKGHSHVYWYRQLPEEGLKFMVYLQKENIIDESGMPKERFSAEFPKEGPSILRIQQVVRGDSAAYFCASSNSGSYEQYFGPGTRLTVT.

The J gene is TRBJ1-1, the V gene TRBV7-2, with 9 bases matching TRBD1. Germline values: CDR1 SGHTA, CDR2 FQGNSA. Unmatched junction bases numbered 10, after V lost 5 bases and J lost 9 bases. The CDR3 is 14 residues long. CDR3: CASSIPRDRVKAFF. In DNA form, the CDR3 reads TGTGCCAGCAGCATTCCCCGGGACAGGGTAAAAGCTTTCTTT. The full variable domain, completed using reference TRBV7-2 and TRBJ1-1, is GAGVSQSPSNKVTEKGKDVELRCDPISGHTALYWYRQSLGQGLEFLIYFQGNSAPDKSGLPSDRFSAERTGGSVSTLTIQRTQQEDSAVYLCASSIPRDRVKAFFGQGTRLTVV.

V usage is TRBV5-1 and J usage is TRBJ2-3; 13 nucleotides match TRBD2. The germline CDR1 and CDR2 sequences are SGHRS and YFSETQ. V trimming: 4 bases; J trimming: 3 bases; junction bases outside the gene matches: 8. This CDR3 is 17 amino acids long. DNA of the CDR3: TGCGCCAGCAGCCCGGACCCGGGACTAGCGGGAACAGATACGCAGTATTTT. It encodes CASSPDPGLAGTDTQYF.

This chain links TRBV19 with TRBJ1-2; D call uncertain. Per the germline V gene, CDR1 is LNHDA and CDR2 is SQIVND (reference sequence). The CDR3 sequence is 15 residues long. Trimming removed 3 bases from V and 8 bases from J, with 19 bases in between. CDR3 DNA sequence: TGTGCCAGTAGTATTATCGAGGGAGGGTTGGGCGGCTACACCTTC. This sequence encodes CASSIIEGGLGGYTF.

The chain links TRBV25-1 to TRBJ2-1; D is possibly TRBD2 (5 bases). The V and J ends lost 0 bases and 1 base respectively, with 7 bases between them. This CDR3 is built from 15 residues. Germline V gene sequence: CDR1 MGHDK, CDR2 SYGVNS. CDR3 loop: CASSEYRGSYNEQFF. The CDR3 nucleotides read TGTGCCAGCAGTGAATATCGCGGGTCCTACAATGAGCAGTTCTTC.

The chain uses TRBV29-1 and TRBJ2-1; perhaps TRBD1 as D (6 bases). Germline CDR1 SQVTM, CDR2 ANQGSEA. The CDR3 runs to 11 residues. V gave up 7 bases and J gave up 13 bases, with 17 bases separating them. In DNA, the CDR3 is TGCAGCGAAGCCAGGACAGACTCTCAGTTCTTC. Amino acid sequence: CSEARTDSQFF.

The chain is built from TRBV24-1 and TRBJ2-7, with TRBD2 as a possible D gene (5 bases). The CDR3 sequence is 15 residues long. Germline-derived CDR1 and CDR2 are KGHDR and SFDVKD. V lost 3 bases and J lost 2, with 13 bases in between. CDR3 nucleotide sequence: TGTGCCACCAGTGATCGGGGTGACCCTACCTACGAGCAGTACTTC. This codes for CATSDRGDPTYEQYF.

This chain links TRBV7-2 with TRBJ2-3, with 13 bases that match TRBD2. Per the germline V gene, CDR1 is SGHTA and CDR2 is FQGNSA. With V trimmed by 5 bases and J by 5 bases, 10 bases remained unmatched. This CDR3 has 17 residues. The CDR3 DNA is TGTGCCAGCAGCCCGCAACTAGCGGGAGGGAGTATAGATACGCAGTATTTT. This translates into CASSPQLAGGSIDTQYF.

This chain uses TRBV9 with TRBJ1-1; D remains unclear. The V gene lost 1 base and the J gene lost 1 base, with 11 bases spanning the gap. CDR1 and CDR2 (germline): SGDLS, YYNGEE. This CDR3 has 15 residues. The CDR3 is CASSVNVAGNTEAFF. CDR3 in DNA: TGTGCCAGCAGCGTAAACGTGGCAGGGAACACTGAAGCTTTCTTT. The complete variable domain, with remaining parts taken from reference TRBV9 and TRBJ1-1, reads DSGVTQTPKHLITATGQRVTLRCSPRSGDLSVYWYQQSLDQGLQFLIQYYNGEERAKGNILERFSAQQFPDLHSELNLSSLELGDSALYFCASSVNVAGNTEAFFGQGTRLTVV.

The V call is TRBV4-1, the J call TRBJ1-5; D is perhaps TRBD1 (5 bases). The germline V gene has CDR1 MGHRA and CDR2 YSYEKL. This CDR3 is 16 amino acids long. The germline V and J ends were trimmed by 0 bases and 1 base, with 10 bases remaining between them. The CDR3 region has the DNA TGCGCCAGCAGCCAAGATTGGGGCAGCAGCAATCAGCCCCAGCATTTT. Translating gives CASSQDWGSSNQPQHF.